This TCR beta chain is drawn from a study of OX40 agonist ivuxolimab in advanced cancers. Details on this clone: The target antigen is unknown.

V was trimmed by 6 bases and J by 4 bases, leaving 21 bases between them. Germline V lookup: CDR1 MNHEY, CDR2 SMNVEV (reference sequence). CDR3 length: 16 amino acids. Libraries were prepared by immunoSEQ multiplex PCR; TCRdb keeps only in-frame clonotypes and omits some of them. The table lists over 30,000 clones, roughly 84% of them singletons. Findings and limits, study-wide: Relatively little clonal expansion, among the lowest observed, appeared in partial responders at 0.1-3.0 mg/kg.

The sequence derives from an adult with an advanced solid tumor such as melanoma, head and neck, liver or kidney cancer. This chain connects TRBV27 to TRBJ1-1, with D tentatively TRBD1 (6 bases). Here the sequenced sample was CD4+ or CD8+ T cells sorted from blood, taken in a trial of the OX40 agonist ivuxolimab. CDR3: CASSTQGGGRGTEAFF. The CDR3 region has the DNA TGTGCCAGCAGCACACAGGGTGGTGGTAGAGGCACTGAAGCTTTCTTT.